The rows below give T cell receptor beta chains drawn from one sample of a study of blood T cell repertoires in COVID-19. The protocol was immunoSEQ multiplex PCR, while the TCRdb copy is restricted to in-frame clones and leaves out a portion. The data hold 100,000 to 150,000 clones, with 85% to 90% observed a single time. Sequencing used peripheral blood. These receptors were collected from an elderly woman with acute or convalescent COVID-19. The CDR3 runs from the conserved cysteine through the conserved F or W. The order of the fields is V gene, clone size, D gene, J gene, CDR3 protein, CDR3 DNA. A D gene is named only where the DNA matches it firmly. Rows may omit the clone size; those that give it use once, few, many or a size class.

v_call: TRBV7-3; clone_size: -; d_call: TRBD1; j_call: TRBJ2-6; cdr3_aa: CASSLMGRGPGANVLTF; cdr3_nt: TGTGCCAGCAGCTTAATGGGTAGGGGGCCTGGGGCCAACGTCCTGACTTTC
v_call: TRBV5-4; clone_size: -; d_call: -; j_call: TRBJ1-2; cdr3_aa: CASSIRVDYGYTF; cdr3_nt: TGTGCCAGCAGCATCCGGGTCGACTATGGCTACACCTTC
v_call: TRBV20-1; clone_size: -; d_call: -; j_call: TRBJ2-2; cdr3_aa: CSASWGTRSTGELFF; cdr3_nt: TGCAGTGCTAGTTGGGGGACTCGCAGTACCGGGGAGCTGTTTTTT
v_call: TRBV12-3/TRBV12-4; clone_size: -; d_call: -; j_call: TRBJ1-2; cdr3_aa: CASSLRATKTF; cdr3_nt: TGTGCCAGCAGTTTAAGGGCGACTAAAACCTTC
v_call: TRBV5-1; clone_size: -; d_call: -; j_call: TRBJ2-1; cdr3_aa: CASSLERNEQFF; cdr3_nt: TGCGCCAGCAGCTTGGAGCGCAATGAGCAGTTCTTC
v_call: TRBV19; clone_size: -; d_call: -; j_call: TRBJ2-7; cdr3_aa: CASSGSQGYEQYF; cdr3_nt: TGTGCCAGTAGCGGGTCGCAAGGATACGAGCAGTACTTC
v_call: TRBV7-9; clone_size: few; d_call: -; j_call: TRBJ1-2; cdr3_aa: CASSPARYGYTF; cdr3_nt: TGTGCCAGCAGCCCCGCACGGTATGGCTACACCTTC
v_call: TRBV18; clone_size: -; d_call: -; j_call: TRBJ1-2; cdr3_aa: CASSPPEGSKGYTF; cdr3_nt: TGTGCCAGCTCACCACCGGAGGGATCGAAAGGCTACACCTTC
v_call: TRBV4-2; clone_size: -; d_call: -; j_call: TRBJ1-2; cdr3_aa: CASSQGRGGNAYGYTF; cdr3_nt: TGTGCCAGCAGCCAGGGGAGGGGAGGGAACGCCTATGGCTACACCTTC
v_call: TRBV5-1; clone_size: -; d_call: -; j_call: TRBJ1-5; cdr3_aa: CASSLGTVNQPQHF; cdr3_nt: TGCGCCAGCAGCTTGGGGACAGTCAATCAGCCCCAGCATTTT
v_call: TRBV4-1; clone_size: few; d_call: -; j_call: TRBJ1-1; cdr3_aa: CASSQTVLRGPTEAFF; cdr3_nt: TGCGCCAGCAGCCAGACAGTTCTCAGGGGACCCACTGAAGCTTTCTTT
v_call: TRBV11-2; clone_size: -; d_call: TRBD2; j_call: TRBJ2-3; cdr3_aa: CASSLEGTISTDTQYF; cdr3_nt: TGTGCCAGCAGCTTAGAGGGGACTATAAGCACAGATACGCAGTATTTT
v_call: TRBV27; clone_size: -; d_call: TRBD1; j_call: TRBJ1-1; cdr3_aa: CASSLQGRSTEAFF; cdr3_nt: TGTGCCAGCAGTCTACAGGGGCGGAGCACTGAAGCTTTCTTT
v_call: TRBV28; clone_size: -; d_call: -; j_call: TRBJ2-3; cdr3_aa: CASSYRTADTQYF; cdr3_nt: TGTGCCAGCAGTTATCGGACAGCAGATACGCAGTATTTT
v_call: TRBV5-1; clone_size: -; d_call: -; j_call: TRBJ1-4; cdr3_aa: CASSIQGSDEKLFF; cdr3_nt: TGCGCCAGCTCAATACAGGGCTCGGACGAAAAACTGTTTTTT
v_call: TRBV6-5; clone_size: -; d_call: -; j_call: TRBJ2-2; cdr3_aa: CASSLLGRTGELFF; cdr3_nt: TGTGCCAGCAGCCTACTAGGGCGCACCGGGGAGCTGTTTTTT
v_call: TRBV15; clone_size: -; d_call: TRBD1; j_call: TRBJ1-2; cdr3_aa: CATSRDGTVPNYGYTF; cdr3_nt: TGTGCCACCAGCAGAGATGGGACAGTTCCCAACTATGGCTACACCTTC
v_call: TRBV10-3; clone_size: -; d_call: TRBD2; j_call: TRBJ2-1; cdr3_aa: CASGQRGASSYNEQFF; cdr3_nt: TGTGCCTCCGGTCAGCGGGGGGCCTCCTCCTACAATGAGCAGTTCTTC
v_call: TRBV19; clone_size: -; d_call: -; j_call: TRBJ1-5; cdr3_aa: CASSPGDPDQPQHF; cdr3_nt: TGTGCCAGTAGTCCGGGGGATCCGGATCAGCCCCAGCATTTT
v_call: TRBV29-1; clone_size: once; d_call: -; j_call: TRBJ1-1; cdr3_aa: CSVGENSGLGAFF; cdr3_nt: TGCAGCGTTGGGGAGAACAGTGGCCTAGGAGCTTTCTTT
v_call: TRBV18; clone_size: -; d_call: -; j_call: TRBJ1-1; cdr3_aa: CASSPNVRDTEAFF; cdr3_nt: TGTGCCAGCTCACCAAATGTAAGAGACACTGAAGCTTTCTTT
v_call: TRBV27; clone_size: -; d_call: -; j_call: TRBJ1-1; cdr3_aa: CASSLSRNTEAFF; cdr3_nt: TGTGCCAGCAGTTTGTCCAGGAACACTGAAGCTTTCTTT
v_call: TRBV5-5; clone_size: -; d_call: -; j_call: TRBJ1-4; cdr3_aa: CASSFLTPRIDEKLFF; cdr3_nt: TGTGCCAGCAGCTTCCTTACACCCAGGATCGATGAAAAACTGTTTTTT
v_call: TRBV25-1; clone_size: -; d_call: -; j_call: TRBJ1-1; cdr3_aa: CASSAGNTRSEAFF; cdr3_nt: TGTGCCAGCAGCGCGGGCAATACTAGGAGCGAAGCTTTCTTT
v_call: TRBV18; clone_size: once; d_call: TRBD1; j_call: TRBJ2-2; cdr3_aa: CASSPLSGTGGITGELFF; cdr3_nt: TGTGCCAGCTCACCTCTCTCGGGGACAGGGGGCATCACCGGGGAGCTGTTTTTT
v_call: TRBV28; clone_size: -; d_call: -; j_call: TRBJ1-2; cdr3_aa: CASSPRGGYTF; cdr3_nt: TGTGCCAGCAGTCCTAGGGGTGGCTACACCTTC
v_call: TRBV5-1; clone_size: -; d_call: TRBD1; j_call: TRBJ1-1; cdr3_aa: CASSPDRDTEAFF; cdr3_nt: TGCGCCAGCAGCCCGGACAGGGACACTGAAGCTTTCTTT
v_call: TRBV2; clone_size: once; d_call: -; j_call: TRBJ2-5; cdr3_aa: CASRGGETQYF; cdr3_nt: TGTGCCAGCCGGGGAGGAGAGACCCAGTACTTC
v_call: TRBV18; clone_size: -; d_call: TRBD1; j_call: TRBJ1-1; cdr3_aa: CASSPQSGTVNTEAFF; cdr3_nt: TGTGCCAGCTCACCCCAAAGTGGGACAGTGAACACTGAAGCTTTCTTT
v_call: TRBV25-1; clone_size: -; d_call: -; j_call: TRBJ2-3; cdr3_aa: CASIGVRPTDTQYF; cdr3_nt: TGTGCCAGCATCGGGGTCCGCCCCACAGATACGCAGTATTTT
v_call: TRBV5-5; clone_size: -; d_call: TRBD1; j_call: TRBJ1-5; cdr3_aa: CASSLTGANQPQHF; cdr3_nt: TGTGCCAGCAGCTTAACAGGGGCCAATCAGCCCCAGCATTTT